The clone carrying this TCR beta chain was detected many times. Its antigen is as yet unknown. The data were taken from a study of response to subunit inactivated influenza vaccine. TCRdb analysed the RT-PCR reads with MiXCR anew, one entry per CDR3 protein. The sample has hundreds of thousands of distinct CDR3 sequences; 18% are singletons. V shed 3 bases and J shed 4 bases, with 8 bases lying between them. Germline V gene lookup returns CDR1 SQVTM and CDR2 ANQGSEA. The CDR3 runs to 12 residues. Findings and limits, study-wide: It was the authors' suggestion that each seasonal influenza vaccination recruits few new T cells.

The chain uses TRBV29-1 and TRBJ2-3; D tentatively reads TRBD1 or TRBD2 (6 bases each). The sequenced sample was PBMCs from blood, obtained 4 to 6 days after vaccination. The clonotype comes from a man aged 50-59 years who received an inactivated influenza vaccine. This CDR3 is CSVDRGADTQYF. Written as DNA, the CDR3 is TGCAGCGTTGATAGGGGGGCAGATACGCAGTATTTT.